The 11 T cell receptor beta chains in this list originate from one sample, sequenced in a study of T cells in Graves' hyperthyroidism and ophthalmopathy. Amplification targeted TCR beta CDR3 regions from RNA transcripts. First-round RT-PCR of the TCR CDR3 relied on the HTBI primer set. A single record per CDR3 protein comes from TCRdb applying MiXCR to the multiplex PCR reads. The sample shows 90,000 to 120,000 distinct CDR3 sequences, about 16% of them seen only once. Sequencing was done on a sample of blood. Receptors originate from a woman between 50 and 59 years old with Graves' hyperthyroidism.

CDR3 coding DNA: TGTGCCAGCAGCTTAACGTTCACTGAAGCTTTCTTT. It translates to CASSLTFTEAFF. The gene calls are TRBV7-2 and TRBJ1-1; D is ambiguous. Trimming took off 2 bases at V and 4 bases at J, with 5 bases between the two ends. Germline-derived CDR1 and CDR2 are SGHTA and FQGNSA. The CDR3 loop spans 12 amino acids.

This clonotype was seen at least ten times. The genes are TRBV12-3 or TRBV12-4 and TRBJ2-2, with 7 nucleotides matching TRBD1. V shed 6 bases, J shed 6 bases, and the junction held 7 bases outside the gene matches. The CDR3 has 14 residues. The CDR3 region is CASSLTGESGELFF. The CDR3 region has the DNA TGTGCCAGCAGCTTAACAGGGGAATCCGGGGAGCTGTTTTTT.

The genes are TRBV10-1 and TRBJ1-2, with TRBD1 identical over 7 bases. The CDR3 runs 13 residues. With 10 bases clipped from V and 0 bases from J, the junction kept 5 bases outside the gene matches. Germline V gene sequence: CDR1 WNHNN, CDR2 SYGVQD (reference sequence). The CDR3 protein is CATGTEANYGYTF. The CDR3 nucleotides read TGCGCCACCGGGACAGAAGCTAACTATGGCTACACCTTC.

The V gene is TRBV27, the J gene TRBJ1-1, with a weak D call TRBD1 (6 bases). This CDR3 is 17 amino acids long. CDR1 and CDR2 (germline): MNHEY, SMNVEV (reference sequence). V lost 1 base to trimming and J lost 5 bases, with 20 bases between them. The CDR3 DNA reads TGTGCCAGCAGTTTATTTCCCGGCAGGGGAAGACAAACTGAAGCTTTCTTT. It encodes CASSLFPGRGRQTEAFF.

This clonotype has ten or more counts. The chain uses TRBV3-1 and TRBJ2-6, with 9 bases aligning to TRBD1. V lost 5 bases, J lost 4 bases, and 6 bases stayed unmatched. The CDR3 has 16 residues. Germline V gene lookup returns CDR1 LGHDT and CDR2 YNNKEL (reference sequence). The CDR3 coding sequence is TGTGCCAGCAGCACCTACAGGGGGCCCGGGGCCAACGTCCTGACTTTC. The encoded protein is CASSTYRGPGANVLTF.

This clonotype was counted many times. The chain couples TRBV2 to TRBJ2-1; TRBD2 matches 9 bases. V lost 7 bases to trimming and J lost 6 bases; unmatched junction nucleotides: 10. This CDR3 spans 15 amino acids. CDR1 is SNHLY, CDR2 FYNNEI, per germline. The CDR3 region has the DNA TGTGCCAGCACCCAGGGGGGACTAGCAGTCAATGAGCAGTTCTTC. Amino acid sequence: CASTQGGLAVNEQFF.

CDR3 DNA sequence: TGTGCCAGCAGCTTGAGCGGGAGCAATTACAATGAGCAGTTCTTC. Translated: CASSLSGSNYNEQFF. This sequence joins TRBV13 and TRBJ2-1; 8 nucleotides agree with TRBD2. The ends lost 3 bases at V and 4 bases at J; junction bases unmatched: 5. This CDR3 contains 15 residues. Germline V lookup: CDR1 PRHDT, CDR2 FYEKMQ (reference sequence).

This clonotype has just a few counts. This chain joins TRBV3-1 and TRBJ1-1, with 8 bases identical to TRBD1. V lost 1 base to trimming and J lost 5 bases; unmatched junction nucleotides: 3. The CDR3 totals 14 residues. In germline, CDR1 is LGHDT, CDR2 YNNKEL (reference sequence). CDR3 in amino acids: CASSQGTGNTEAFF. CDR3 coding DNA: TGTGCCAGCAGCCAAGGGACAGGGAATACTGAAGCTTTCTTT.

This clonotype was observed many times. This chain connects TRBV29-1 to TRBJ1-1; D perhaps matches TRBD1 (6 bases). Trimming left V 5 bases short and J 4 bases short, with 14 bases between. There are 13 residues in the CDR3. Per germline, CDR1 SQVTM and CDR2 ANQGSEA. CDR3 bases: TGCAGCGTTCATAAACAGGGAGCCACTGAAGCTTTCTTT. Translation gives CSVHKQGATEAFF.

The sample holds many counts of this clonotype. The rearrangement joins TRBV3-1 to TRBJ2-2; tentatively, D is TRBD1 (6 bases). V lost 3 bases, J lost 6 bases, and 11 bases lay in between. This CDR3 region has 14 residues. Germline V gives CDR1 LGHDT, CDR2 YNNKEL (reference sequence). The CDR3 reads CASSQGAEAGELFF. CDR3 coding DNA: TGTGCCAGCAGCCAGGGGGCGGAAGCCGGGGAGCTGTTTTTT. Full variable domain (missing parts from reference TRBV3-1 and TRBJ2-2): DTAVSQTPKYLVTQMGNDKSIKCEQNLGHDTMYWYKQDSKKFLKIMFSYNNKELIINETVPNRFSPKSPDKAHLNLHINSLELGDSAVYFCASSQGAEAGELFFGEGSRLTVL.

This clonotype showed up just a few times. A much larger clone differs by one base, so this may be a read error. The chain couples TRBV7-8 to TRBJ2-5; TRBD2 agrees at 9 bases. The CDR3 spans 14 residues. Trimming took 4 bases from V and 5 from J; bases not matched to a gene: 5. The germline gives CDR1 SGHVS, CDR2 FQNEAQ. The CDR3 DNA follows: TGTGCCAGCAGCTCTAGCGGGACCGGGGAGACCCAGTACTTC. Its protein is CASSSSGTGETQYF.